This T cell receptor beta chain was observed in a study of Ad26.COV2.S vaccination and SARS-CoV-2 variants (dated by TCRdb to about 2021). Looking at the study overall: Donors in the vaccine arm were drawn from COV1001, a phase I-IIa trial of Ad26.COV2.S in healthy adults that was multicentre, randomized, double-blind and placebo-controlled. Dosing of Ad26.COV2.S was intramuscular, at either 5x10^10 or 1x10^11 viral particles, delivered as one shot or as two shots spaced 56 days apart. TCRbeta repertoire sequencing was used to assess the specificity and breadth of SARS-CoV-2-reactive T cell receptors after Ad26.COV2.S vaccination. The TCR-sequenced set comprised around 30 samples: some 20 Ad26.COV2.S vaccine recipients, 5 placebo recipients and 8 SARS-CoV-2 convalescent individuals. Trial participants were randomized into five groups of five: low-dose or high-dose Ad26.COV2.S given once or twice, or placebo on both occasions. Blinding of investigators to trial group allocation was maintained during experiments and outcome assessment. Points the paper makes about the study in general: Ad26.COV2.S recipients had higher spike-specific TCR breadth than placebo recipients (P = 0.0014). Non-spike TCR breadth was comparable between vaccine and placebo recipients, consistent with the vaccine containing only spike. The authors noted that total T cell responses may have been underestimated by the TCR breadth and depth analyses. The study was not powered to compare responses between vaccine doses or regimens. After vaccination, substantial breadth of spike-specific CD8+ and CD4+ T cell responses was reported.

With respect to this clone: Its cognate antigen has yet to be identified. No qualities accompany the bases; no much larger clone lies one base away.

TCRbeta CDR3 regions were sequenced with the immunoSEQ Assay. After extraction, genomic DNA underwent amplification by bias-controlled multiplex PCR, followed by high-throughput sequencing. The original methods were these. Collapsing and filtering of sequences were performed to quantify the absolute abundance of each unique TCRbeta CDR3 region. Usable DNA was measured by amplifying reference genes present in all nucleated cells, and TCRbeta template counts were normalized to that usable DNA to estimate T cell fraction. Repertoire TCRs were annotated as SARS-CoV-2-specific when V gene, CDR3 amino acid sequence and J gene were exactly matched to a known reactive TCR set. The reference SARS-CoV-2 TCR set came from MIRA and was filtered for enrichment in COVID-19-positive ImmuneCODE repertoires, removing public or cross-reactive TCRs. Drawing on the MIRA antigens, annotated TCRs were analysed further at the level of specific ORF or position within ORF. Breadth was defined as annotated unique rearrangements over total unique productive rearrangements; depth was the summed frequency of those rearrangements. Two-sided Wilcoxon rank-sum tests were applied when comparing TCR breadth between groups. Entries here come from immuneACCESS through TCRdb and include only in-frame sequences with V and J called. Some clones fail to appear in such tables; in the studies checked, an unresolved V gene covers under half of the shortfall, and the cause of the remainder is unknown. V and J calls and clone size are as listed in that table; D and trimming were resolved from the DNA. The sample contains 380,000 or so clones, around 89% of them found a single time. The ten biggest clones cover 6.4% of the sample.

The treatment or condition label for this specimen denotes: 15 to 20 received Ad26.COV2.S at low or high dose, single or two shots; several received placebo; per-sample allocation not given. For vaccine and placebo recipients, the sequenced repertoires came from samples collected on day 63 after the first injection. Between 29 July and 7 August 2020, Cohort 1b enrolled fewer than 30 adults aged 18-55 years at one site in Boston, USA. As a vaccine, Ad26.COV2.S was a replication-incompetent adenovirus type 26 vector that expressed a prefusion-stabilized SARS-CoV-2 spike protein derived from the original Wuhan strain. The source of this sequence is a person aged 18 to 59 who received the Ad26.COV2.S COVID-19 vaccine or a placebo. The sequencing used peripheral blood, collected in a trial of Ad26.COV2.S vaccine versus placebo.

The CDR3 reads CAISDVGIDTEAFF. The nucleotide sequence is TGTGCCATCAGTGATGTGGGCATAGACACTGAAGCTTTCTTT. The chain is made from TRBV10-3 and TRBJ1-1, with the D gene uncertain. V and J are truncated by 3 bases and 3 bases respectively, leaving an intervening sequence of 11 bases. CDR1 ENHRY and CDR2 SYGVKD are derived from the germline V gene. The CDR3 runs 14 residues from the cysteine to the phenylalanine. Just the 42-base CDR3 DNA is kept, in frame starting at base 1.